This record covers a single T cell receptor (beta chain). This clone was seen repeatedly, ten times or more. What antigen it recognizes has not been identified. Base qualities are not recorded, but no much larger clone differs from it by a single base. The CDR3 starts with the cysteine, ends with the phenylalanine, and has 12 residues. Solely the CDR3 DNA is kept, with 36 bases framed from the first base. V is pared back by 7 bases and J by 6 bases, with 10 bases lying between the germline termini. CDR1 and CDR2 were assigned from the germline V gene as SGDLS and YYNGEE. Using the deep immunoSEQ assay, multiplex PCR amplified TCR CDR3 regions from genomic DNA. Genomic DNA extracted from each cell subset was distributed evenly over all wells of several immunoSEQ 96-well plates, and each plate served as one replicate. For unsorted PBMC, each replicate PCR was loaded with about 270 ng genomic DNA, equivalent to tens of thousands of T cell genomes. Ten immunoSEQ deep assay plates were used to sequence unsorted PBMC genomic DNA. Purified libraries were measured with a Qubit 3.0 fluorometer, size-checked on a Bioanalyzer 2100, and measured again with the KAPA Library Quantification kit. Every immunoSEQ 96-well plate was sequenced on a dedicated single-read 150-cycle Illumina NextSeq 550 flow cell. In the source study's methods: The immunoSEQ output contained only junctional sequences without quality scores, so filtering could not match that applied to full-length reads. To assign V/J genes and CDR3, sequences were annotated against IMGT germline references using PyIR, a Python wrapper for IgBLAST v1.9. Any read was removed if the V/J assignment was weak (E-value above 1e-6), the CDR3 was missing, or the read contained stop codons, out-of-frame junctions, or ambiguous translated residues. V3J clonotypes were defined by identical inferred V gene, J gene, and CDR3 amino acid sequence. Percentage overlap between repertoires was computed as shared unique clonotypes divided by the size of the smaller repertoire. Repertoire richness was assessed with RTK rarefaction, the Chao1 estimator, and Recon v2.1 estimates of unobserved clonotypes. TCRdb re-hosts the immuneACCESS table, in-frame sequences only. Its copies lack some clones; in the studies checked, an unresolved V gene accounts for under half of them, and the cause for the rest is not known. The DNA was the basis for D and trimming; V, J and clone size are from that table. Counted in this sample were 450,000 to 600,000 clones; about four fifths of them appeared once. The ten biggest clones cover 10% to 15% of the sample.

This entry belongs to a study of shared clonotypes between healthy human individuals (dated by TCRdb to 2020 to 2022). For the wider study: The cohort comprised two women and a few men aged 18 to 49 years. Per donor, leukapheresis produced somewhere between about 0.94 and 9.5 billion PBMCs. To increase sequencing depth and limit assay-specific biases, different laboratories used diverse techniques to prepare libraries and sequence TCR repertoires. To estimate repertoire size and how much clonotype sharing occurs between individuals, the study deeply sequenced the blood TCR repertoires of five healthy adults.

Healthy HIV-negative adults with no recently reported acute infections or vaccinations were included as donors. Only Caucasian adults living in Nashville, Tennessee, USA were represented among the donors. For unsorted samples, about 90 million PBMCs were counted and genomic DNA was extracted with the QIAamp DNA Blood Mini kit. Blood was obtained by leukapheresis, after which PBMCs were separated by Ficoll-Histopaque density gradient centrifugation and cryopreserved in liquid nitrogen vapor phase. Summary of the overall study and its limitations: Pairwise subsampling indicated that sequencing depth was expected to affect the degree of clonotype sharing among donors. Sampling was restricted to blood, and TCR repertoires in tissue are likely to differ from TCR repertoires in blood. Because the study included a small number of donors, the genetic and exposure-history diversity represented was limited.

This receptor chain uses TRBV9 and TRBJ1-4; possibly the D gene is TRBD1, per 5 matching bases. The specimen sequenced was PBMCs. This receptor was obtained from a woman aged 40 to 55 in good health. Some clones in this sample may be carry-over from other donors' samples. The sequenced DNA is TGTGCCAGCGACAGCGGACATGAAAAACTGTTTTTT. Translation gives CASDSGHEKLFF. With all but the CDR3 taken from the reference TRBV9 and TRBJ1-4 genes, the full variable domain is: DSGVTQTPKHLITATGQRVTLRCSPRSGDLSVYWYQQSLDQGLQFLIQYYNGEERAKGNILERFSAQQFPDLHSELNLSSLELGDSALYFCASDSGHEKLFFGSGTQLSVL.